A single sample is the source of the 17 T cell receptor beta chains below, sequenced in a study of T cell changes during pregnancy in multiple sclerosis. Measured with immunoSEQ multiplex PCR; TCRdb has only the in-frame clones, and not every one. The sample shows just over 90,000 clones, 91% of them seen only once. The material sequenced was peripheral blood, taken after pregnancy. These receptor sequences come from a female donor in good health, enrolled as a control in a pregnancy study.

V usage is TRBV2 and J usage is TRBJ2-1, with 12 positions matching TRBD2. Germline-derived CDR1 and CDR2 are SNHLY and FYNNEI. V lost 7 bases, J lost 15 bases, and 13 bases stayed unmatched. This CDR3 is 14 amino acids long. The CDR3 DNA reads TGTGCCAGCAAGCAGTCGCTAGCGGGGGGGCAATGGTTCTTC. Its protein is CASKQSLAGGQWFF. The full variable domain, completed using reference TRBV2 and TRBJ2-1, is EPEVTQTPSHQVTQMGQEVILRCVPISNHLYFYWYRQILGQKVEFLVSFYNNEISEKSEIFDDQFSVERPDGSNFTLKIRSTKLEDSAMYFCASKQSLAGGQWFFGPGTRLTVL.

The chain carries TRBV7-9 and TRBJ1-2; maybe TRBD1 (5 bases). The CDR3 runs to 16 residues. The V gene's germline CDR1 is SEHNR and CDR2 FQNEAQ (reference sequence). V shed 5 bases and J shed 8 bases, with 24 bases lying between them. CDR3 bases: TGTGCCAGCAGCGTTTCAGAATCGGGACTCTTGGAGGGCTACACCTTC. Translation: CASSVSESGLLEGYTF.

The gene calls are TRBV4-2 and TRBJ1-6, with 7 bases that match TRBD1. The ends lost 1 base at V and 0 bases at J; junction bases unmatched: 3. Germline CDR1 is LGHNA and CDR2 is YNFKEQ. This CDR3 has 17 residues. CDR3 amino acids: CASSQGSGGSYNSPLHF. CDR3 bases: TGTGCCAGCAGCCAAGGATCAGGGGGCTCCTATAATTCACCCCTCCACTTT.

The chain recombines TRBV15 with TRBJ1-2, with D possibly being TRBD1 (5 bases). This CDR3 has 14 residues. Germline CDR1 is LNHNV and CDR2 is YYDKDF (reference sequence). V was cut by 6 bases and J by 5 bases, with 16 bases left in between. This chain's CDR3 is CATRVGGDPYGYTF. CDR3 coding DNA: TGTGCCACCAGGGTGGGGGGGGATCCTTATGGCTACACCTTC.

V is TRBV7-9 and J is TRBJ1-5; possible D gene TRBD1, 6 bases. This CDR3 contains 17 residues. The germline V gene encodes CDR1 SEHNR and CDR2 FQNEAQ (reference sequence). V was shortened by 1 base and J by 1 base, with 14 bases between the two germline ends. The CDR3 region is CASSLGERGGSNQPQHF. The CDR3 DNA sequence: TGTGCCAGCAGCTTAGGGGAGAGGGGGGGAAGCAATCAGCCCCAGCATTTT.

V is TRBV19 and J is TRBJ2-3; 7 bases are a match to TRBD1. The CDR3 is 15 amino acids. Germline V gives CDR1 LNHDA, CDR2 SQIVND (reference sequence). V dropped 0 bases and J dropped 2; count of bases not matched to a gene: 2. CDR3 sequence reads: CASSIEGTATDTQYF. The CDR3 coding sequence is TGTGCCAGTAGTATAGAGGGGACAGCCACAGATACGCAGTATTTT.

This sequence joins TRBV14 and TRBJ2-5; possible D gene TRBD2, 5 bases. The germline gives CDR1 SGHDN, CDR2 FVKESK. This CDR3 comprises 13 residues. Trimming removed 4 bases from V and 5 bases from J, with 11 bases in between. The CDR3 sequence: CASSPDFSETQYF. CDR3 nucleotides: TGTGCCAGCAGCCCGGACTTTTCGGAGACCCAGTACTTC.

This rearrangement joins TRBV6-5 to TRBJ2-5; no firm D call. This CDR3 has 11 residues. Trimming shortened V by 2 bases and J by 9 bases, and 7 bases separated the two germline ends. The germline V gene has CDR1 MNHEY and CDR2 SVGAGI. CDR3 sequence (DNA): TGTGCCAGCAGTTACGCCGGGTCCCAGTACTTC. Protein: CASSYAGSQYF.

This clone was seen only once. The chain couples TRBV9 to TRBJ1-3; 8 bases fit TRBD1. V was clipped by 4 bases and J by 0 bases; unmatched bases: 9. The germline V gene has CDR1 SGDLS and CDR2 YYNGEE. The CDR3 runs 17 residues. The CDR3 nucleotides are TGTGCCAGCAGCTTCACGGACAGGGCTTACTCTGGAAACACCATATATTTT. Translation gives CASSFTDRAYSGNTIYF.

The genes are TRBV16 and TRBJ1-2, with 7 nucleotides matching TRBD1. V was clipped by 3 bases and J by 0 bases; unmatched bases: 10. Per germline, CDR1 KGHSY and CDR2 FQNENV. This CDR3 spans 17 amino acids. CDR3 sequence: CASSHHGGTATNYGYTF. The CDR3 nucleotides are TGTGCCAGCAGCCATCATGGAGGGACAGCGACTAACTATGGCTACACCTTC.

The chain links TRBV7-2 to TRBJ2-4; 7 nucleotides match TRBD1. Germline V gene sequence: CDR1 SGHTA, CDR2 FQGNSA. The V and J ends lost 7 bases and 8 bases, in that order; junction bases with no gene match: 8. The CDR3 runs 13 residues. CDR3 sequence (DNA): TGTGCCAGCACCCTTCTTCAGGGGGACATTCAGTACTTC. It yields the protein CASTLLQGDIQYF.

This rearrangement joins TRBV6-5 to TRBJ2-3, with TRBD2 matching over 14 bases. CDR1 and CDR2 (germline): MNHEY, SVGAGI. The CDR3 spans 15 residues. With V trimmed by 5 bases and J by 7 bases, 5 bases remained unmatched. The CDR3 nucleotides are TGTGCCAGCAGTAACGGACTAGCGGGAGGTCATACGCAGTATTTT. Translating it yields CASSNGLAGGHTQYF.

V usage is TRBV29-1 and J usage is TRBJ2-7; 8 bases line up with TRBD1. After removal of 3 bases from V and 1 base from J, the junction contained 20 bases not matched to a gene. Germline V gives CDR1 SQVTM, CDR2 ANQGSEA. The CDR3 covers 19 residues. CDR3 nucleotide sequence: TGCAGCGTTGATAGTGGTGGTGGGGTGGGCAGGGGGCGATCCTACGAGCAGTACTTC. Translated, it gives CSVDSGGGVGRGRSYEQYF.

This rearrangement joins TRBV5-6 to TRBJ2-1; 11 bases match TRBD2. Germline trimming cut 4 bases from V and 8 bases from J; bases unmatched to any gene: 14. The CDR3 has 17 amino acids. Per germline, CDR1 SGHDT and CDR2 YYEEEE. The CDR3 DNA sequence: TGTGCCAGCAGCCAAATCAAACCGGGACTAGCGGACGATGAGCAGTTCTTC. As protein: CASSQIKPGLADDEQFF.

The V and J genes are TRBV7-6 and TRBJ2-5; 14 nucleotides match TRBD2. CDR1 is SGHVS and CDR2 is FNYEAQ in the germline V gene. This CDR3 region has 16 residues. The junction had 6 bases not matched to a gene; V was cut back by 5 bases and J by 4 bases. The CDR3 DNA is TGTGCCAGCAGCCCGGGGACTAGCGGGGGATTAGAGACCCAGTACTTC. This gives the protein CASSPGTSGGLETQYF.

The chain is built from TRBV7-9 and TRBJ2-5; possibly TRBD1 for D (6 bases). The V gene's germline CDR1 is SEHNR and CDR2 FQNEAQ (reference sequence). Trimming took 0 bases from V and 5 from J, leaving 13 bases between them. There are 15 residues in the CDR3. The CDR3 nucleotides are TGTGCCAGCAGCTTAGCCACAGGGAATGGCGAGACCCAGTACTTC. It specifies CASSLATGNGETQYF.

This chain links TRBV4-3 with TRBJ2-1; possibly TRBD1 for D (6 bases). The V and J ends lost 0 bases and 2 bases respectively, with 11 bases between them. The CDR3 extends over 16 amino acids. The germline CDR1 and CDR2 sequences are LGHNA and YSLEER. CDR3: CASSQDRGKAYNEQFF. The CDR3 region has the DNA TGCGCCAGCAGCCAAGACAGGGGAAAGGCCTACAATGAGCAGTTCTTC.